A selection of T cell receptor beta chains follows, all from one sample in a study of CD8+ T cells in alopecia areata. TCRdb's table, derived via immunoSEQ multiplex PCR, lists solely in-frame clones and lacks some. In the table there are fewer than 250,000 clones, 35% to 40% of which are singletons. The material sequenced was CD4+ T cells sorted from blood, taken at approximately week 31, from a patient treated with tofacitinib. The receptors were gathered from a human donor with alopecia areata. The CDR3 runs from the conserved cysteine through the conserved F or W. The D gene is left open where the match is weak.

j_gene: TRBJ2-3
v_gene: TRBV6-6
d_gene: TRBD2
CDR3aa: CASSYSRGGPYTQYF

j_gene: TRBJ1-6
v_gene: TRBV5-1
d_gene: .
CDR3aa: CASSLSQGYSPLHF

j_gene: TRBJ2-7
v_gene: TRBV2
d_gene: TRBD2
CDR3aa: CASSVRLAGVYEQYF

j_gene: TRBJ1-1
v_gene: TRBV29-1
d_gene: .
CDR3aa: CSVDGTQGGPEAFF

j_gene: TRBJ1-2
v_gene: TRBV5-1
d_gene: .
CDR3aa: CASSLTGSYGYTF

j_gene: TRBJ2-5
v_gene: TRBV25-1
d_gene: .
CDR3aa: CASSASLQVLETQYF

j_gene: TRBJ1-5
v_gene: TRBV19
d_gene: .
CDR3aa: CASNEGYQPQHF

j_gene: TRBJ1-5
v_gene: TRBV29-1
d_gene: TRBD1
CDR3aa: CSVRTGNQPQHF

j_gene: TRBJ2-2
v_gene: TRBV4-2
d_gene: .
CDR3aa: CATSNTGELFF

j_gene: TRBJ2-3
v_gene: TRBV29-1
d_gene: TRBD2
CDR3aa: CSVLLAGSSTDTQYF

j_gene: TRBJ1-2
v_gene: TRBV9
d_gene: .
CDR3aa: CASSDPRGIANYGYTF

j_gene: TRBJ2-1
v_gene: TRBV6-5
d_gene: .
CDR3aa: CASSYSNLKNEQFF

j_gene: TRBJ2-5
v_gene: TRBV30
d_gene: TRBD2
CDR3aa: CAWSSGRTGFETQYF

j_gene: TRBJ2-7
v_gene: TRBV4-1
d_gene: .
CDR3aa: CASSQAARTSYEQYF

j_gene: TRBJ2-3
v_gene: TRBV5-1
d_gene: TRBD2
CDR3aa: CASSLGTSRDTQYF

j_gene: TRBJ2-2
v_gene: TRBV29-1
d_gene: TRBD1
CDR3aa: CSVEVGTAHGELFF

j_gene: TRBJ2-7
v_gene: TRBV25-1
d_gene: .
CDR3aa: CASSEMGRGGGGYEQYF

j_gene: TRBJ2-2
v_gene: TRBV18
d_gene: .
CDR3aa: CASSPPGTANTGELFF

j_gene: TRBJ2-1
v_gene: TRBV5-1
d_gene: .
CDR3aa: CASSLTRPQGSYNEQFF

j_gene: TRBJ2-4
v_gene: TRBV6-5
d_gene: TRBD1
CDR3aa: CASSPRDRGIQYF

j_gene: TRBJ2-1
v_gene: TRBV4-1
d_gene: .
CDR3aa: CASSQDGGGITRNEQFF

j_gene: TRBJ1-5
v_gene: TRBV6-5
d_gene: .
CDR3aa: CASSYSRFSNQPQHF

j_gene: TRBJ1-4
v_gene: TRBV7-9
d_gene: TRBD1
CDR3aa: CASSGTGKEKLFF

j_gene: TRBJ1-1
v_gene: TRBV4-1
d_gene: .
CDR3aa: CASSQEDTRTEAFF

j_gene: TRBJ2-1
v_gene: TRBV7-2
d_gene: .
CDR3aa: CASSPYNEQFF

j_gene: TRBJ2-5
v_gene: TRBV13
d_gene: TRBD2
CDR3aa: CASSVGLSRETQYF

j_gene: TRBJ1-5
v_gene: TRBV2
d_gene: .
CDR3aa: CASSLQGLGNQPQHF

j_gene: TRBJ2-3
v_gene: TRBV5-4
d_gene: .
CDR3aa: CASSLDTDTQYF

j_gene: TRBJ2-1
v_gene: TRBV27
d_gene: .
CDR3aa: CASSLRLLANEQFF

j_gene: TRBJ2-7
v_gene: TRBV4-1
d_gene: TRBD1
CDR3aa: CASSPLTGVAYEQYF

j_gene: TRBJ1-5
v_gene: TRBV7-8
d_gene: .
CDR3aa: CASSLLGLAQGNQPQHF

j_gene: TRBJ1-1
v_gene: TRBV2
d_gene: .
CDR3aa: CASSDGQGYAFF

j_gene: TRBJ1-2
v_gene: TRBV6-5
d_gene: TRBD1
CDR3aa: CASSPRQGGTYGYTF

j_gene: TRBJ2-7
v_gene: TRBV6-1
d_gene: TRBD1
CDR3aa: CASSVADRVYEQYF

j_gene: TRBJ2-1
v_gene: TRBV5-1
d_gene: .
CDR3aa: CASSLDFWTGNEQFF

j_gene: TRBJ1-5
v_gene: TRBV5-1
d_gene: .
CDR3aa: CASSLARNQPQHF

j_gene: TRBJ2-1
v_gene: TRBV2
d_gene: .
CDR3aa: CASSEETMGPANEQFF

j_gene: TRBJ2-5
v_gene: TRBV10-1
d_gene: TRBD2
CDR3aa: CASRQISLSGTSGLCQYF

j_gene: TRBJ2-3
v_gene: TRBV5-4
d_gene: .
CDR3aa: CASSLVSGSTDTQYF

j_gene: TRBJ1-1
v_gene: TRBV25-1
d_gene: TRBD1
CDR3aa: CASSEGQGVVNTEAFF

j_gene: TRBJ2-7
v_gene: TRBV7-9
d_gene: .
CDR3aa: CASSFETDEQYF

j_gene: TRBJ2-1
v_gene: TRBV25-1
d_gene: .
CDR3aa: CASSEYTEANEQFF

j_gene: TRBJ2-3
v_gene: TRBV10-3
d_gene: .
CDR3aa: CAISDVNGADTQYF